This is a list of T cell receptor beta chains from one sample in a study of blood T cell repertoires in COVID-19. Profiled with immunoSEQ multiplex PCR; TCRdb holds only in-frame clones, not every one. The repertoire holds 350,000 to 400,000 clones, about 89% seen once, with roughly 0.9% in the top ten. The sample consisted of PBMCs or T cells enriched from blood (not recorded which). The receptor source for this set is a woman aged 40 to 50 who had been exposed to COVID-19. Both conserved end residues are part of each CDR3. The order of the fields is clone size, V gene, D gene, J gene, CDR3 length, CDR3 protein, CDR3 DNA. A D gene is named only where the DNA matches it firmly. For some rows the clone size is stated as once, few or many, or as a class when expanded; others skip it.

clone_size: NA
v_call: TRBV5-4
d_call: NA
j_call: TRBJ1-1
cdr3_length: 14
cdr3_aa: CASSLVREESEAFF
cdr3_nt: TGTGCCAGCAGCTTGGTTCGTGAGGAGAGTGAAGCTTTCTTT

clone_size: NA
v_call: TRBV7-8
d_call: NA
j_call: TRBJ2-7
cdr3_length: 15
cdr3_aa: CASSLFRAGPNEQYF
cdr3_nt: TGTGCCAGCAGCTTATTTCGGGCAGGGCCGAACGAGCAGTACTTC

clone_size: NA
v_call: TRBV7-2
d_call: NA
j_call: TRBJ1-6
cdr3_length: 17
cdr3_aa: CASTLDSKSSYNSPLHF
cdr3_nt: TGTGCCAGCACCCTTGACTCCAAGAGCTCCTATAATTCACCCCTCCACTTT

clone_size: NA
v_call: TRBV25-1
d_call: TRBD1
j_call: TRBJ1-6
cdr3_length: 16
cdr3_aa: CASRAPGQVNNSPLHF
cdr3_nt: TGTGCCAGCAGGGCACCGGGACAGGTGAATAATTCACCCCTCCACTTT

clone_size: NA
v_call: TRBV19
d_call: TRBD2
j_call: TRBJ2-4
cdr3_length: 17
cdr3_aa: CASSEVGLAVAKNIQYF
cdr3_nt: TGTGCCAGTAGTGAGGTCGGGCTAGCGGTAGCCAAAAACATTCAGTACTTC

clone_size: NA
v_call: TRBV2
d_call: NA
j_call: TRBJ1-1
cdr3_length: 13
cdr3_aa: CASSEALQQVDFF
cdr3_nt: TGTGCCAGCAGTGAAGCGCTTCAACAGGTTGATTTCTTT

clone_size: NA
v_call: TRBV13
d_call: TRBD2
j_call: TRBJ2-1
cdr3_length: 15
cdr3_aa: CASRLTSGGLGEQFF
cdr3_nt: TGTGCCAGCAGACTGACTAGCGGGGGGTTGGGTGAGCAGTTCTTC

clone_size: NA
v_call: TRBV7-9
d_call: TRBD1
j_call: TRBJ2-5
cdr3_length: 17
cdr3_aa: CASSSVAQGAVRETQYF
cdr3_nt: TGTGCCAGCAGCTCAGTAGCACAGGGGGCCGTCCGAGAGACCCAGTACTTC

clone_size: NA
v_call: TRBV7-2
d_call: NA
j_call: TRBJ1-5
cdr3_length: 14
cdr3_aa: CASSQWGDNQPQHF
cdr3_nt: TGTGCCAGCAGCCAGTGGGGCGACAATCAGCCCCAGCATTTT

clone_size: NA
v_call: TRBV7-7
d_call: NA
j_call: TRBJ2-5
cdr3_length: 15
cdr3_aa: CASSKEVSYQETQYF
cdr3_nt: TGTGCTAGCAGCAAAGAGGTCAGCTACCAAGAGACCCAGTACTTC

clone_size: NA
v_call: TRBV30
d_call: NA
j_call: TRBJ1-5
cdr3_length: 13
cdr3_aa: CAWATGLNQPQHF
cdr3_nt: TGTGCCTGGGCCACAGGGCTGAATCAGCCCCAGCATTTT

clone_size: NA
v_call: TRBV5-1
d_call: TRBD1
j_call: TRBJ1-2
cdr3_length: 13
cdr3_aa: CASSLGTGYSYTF
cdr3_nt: TGCGCCAGCAGCCTCGGGACAGGGTATTCCTACACCTTC

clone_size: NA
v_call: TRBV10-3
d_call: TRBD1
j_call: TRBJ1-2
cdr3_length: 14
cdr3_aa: CAISESGQAYGYTF
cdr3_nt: TGTGCCATCAGTGAGTCGGGACAGGCCTATGGCTACACCTTC

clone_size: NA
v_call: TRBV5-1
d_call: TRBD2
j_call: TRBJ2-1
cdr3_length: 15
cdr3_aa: CASTSGTSAYNEQFF
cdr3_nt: TGCGCCAGCACGTCCGGGACTAGCGCTTACAATGAGCAGTTCTTC

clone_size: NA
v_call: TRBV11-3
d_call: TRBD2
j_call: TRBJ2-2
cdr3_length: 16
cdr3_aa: CASSLGAGVWTGELFF
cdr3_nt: TGTGCCAGCAGCTTAGGAGCGGGAGTGTGGACCGGGGAGCTGTTTTTT

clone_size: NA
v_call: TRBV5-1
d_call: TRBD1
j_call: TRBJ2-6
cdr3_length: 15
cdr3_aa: CASSPRGYGANVLTF
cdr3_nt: TGCGCCAGCAGCCCCAGGGGGTATGGGGCCAACGTCCTGACTTTC

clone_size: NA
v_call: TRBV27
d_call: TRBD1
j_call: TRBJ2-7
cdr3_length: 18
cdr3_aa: CASSSVSGTGLSAYEQYF
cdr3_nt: TGTGCCAGCAGTTCGGTCTCCGGGACAGGCTTATCTGCCTACGAGCAGTACTTC

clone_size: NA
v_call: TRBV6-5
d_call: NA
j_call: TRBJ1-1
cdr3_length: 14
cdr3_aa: CASSYSGGNTEAFF
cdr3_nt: TGTGCCAGCAGTTACTCGGGAGGTAACACTGAAGCTTTCTTT

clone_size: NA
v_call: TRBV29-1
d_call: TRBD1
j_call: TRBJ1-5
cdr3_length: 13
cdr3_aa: CSAGQGGNQPQHF
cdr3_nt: TGCAGCGCCGGACAGGGGGGCAATCAGCCCCAGCATTTT

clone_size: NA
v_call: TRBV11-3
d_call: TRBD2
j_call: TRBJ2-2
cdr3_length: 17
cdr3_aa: CASSLEVGRRSTGELFF
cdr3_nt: TGTGCCAGCAGCTTAGAGGTCGGGAGGAGATCCACCGGGGAGCTGTTTTTT

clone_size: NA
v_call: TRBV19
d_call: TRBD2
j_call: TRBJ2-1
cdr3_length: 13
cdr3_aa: CASNLAGSNEQFF
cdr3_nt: TGTGCCAGTAACCTAGCGGGAAGCAATGAGCAGTTCTTC

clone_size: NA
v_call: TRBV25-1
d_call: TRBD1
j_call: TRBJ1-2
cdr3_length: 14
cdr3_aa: CASSELGQLYGYTF
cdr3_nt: TGTGCCAGCAGTGAATTGGGACAGCTATATGGCTACACCTTC

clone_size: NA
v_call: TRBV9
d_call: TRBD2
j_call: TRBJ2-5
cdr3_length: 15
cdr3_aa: CASSVDTGGGETQYF
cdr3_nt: TGTGCCAGCAGCGTAGATACGGGGGGAGGGGAGACCCAGTACTTC

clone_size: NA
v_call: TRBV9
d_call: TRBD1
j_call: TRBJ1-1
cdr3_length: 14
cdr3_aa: CASSQTGGAAEAFF
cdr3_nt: TGTGCCAGCAGCCAGACAGGGGGCGCAGCGGAAGCTTTCTTT

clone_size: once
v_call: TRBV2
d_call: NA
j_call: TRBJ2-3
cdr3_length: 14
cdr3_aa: CASTQDRTTDTQYF
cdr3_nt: TGTGCCAGCACCCAAGACAGGACCACAGATACGCAGTATTTT

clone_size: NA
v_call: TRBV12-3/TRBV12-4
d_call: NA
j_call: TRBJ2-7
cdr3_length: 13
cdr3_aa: CASSPGRPYEQYF
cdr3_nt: TGTGCCAGTTCACCAGGGCGCCCCTACGAGCAGTACTTC

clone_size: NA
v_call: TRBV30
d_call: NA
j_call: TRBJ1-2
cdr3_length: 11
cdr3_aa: CAWTDAGGYTF
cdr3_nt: TGTGCCTGGACCGACGCGGGCGGCTACACCTTC

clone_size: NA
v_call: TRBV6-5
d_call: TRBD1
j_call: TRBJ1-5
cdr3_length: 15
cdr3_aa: CASRRGGADPQPQHF
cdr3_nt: TGTGCCAGCAGACGAGGGGGCGCGGATCCCCAGCCCCAGCATTTT

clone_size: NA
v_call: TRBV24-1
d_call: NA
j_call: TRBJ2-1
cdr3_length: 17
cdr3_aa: CATSDATSIEDLKYLFF
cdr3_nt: TGTGCCACCAGTGATGCCACATCTATCGAGGATCTAAAATACCTGTTCTTC

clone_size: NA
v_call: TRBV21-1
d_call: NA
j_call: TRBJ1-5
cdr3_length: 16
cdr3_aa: CASSSWGGGGNQPQHF
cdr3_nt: TGTGCCAGCAGCTCGTGGGGGGGCGGGGGCAATCAGCCCCAGCATTTT

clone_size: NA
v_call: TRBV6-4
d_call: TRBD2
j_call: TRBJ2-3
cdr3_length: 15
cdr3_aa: CASRQSGSSSDTQYF
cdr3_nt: TGTGCCAGCAGACAAAGCGGGAGCTCCTCAGATACGCAGTATTTT

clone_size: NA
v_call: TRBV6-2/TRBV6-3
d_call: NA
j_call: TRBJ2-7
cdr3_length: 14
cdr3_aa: CASSYLGSRDEQYF
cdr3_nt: TGTGCCAGCAGTTACCTCGGCAGCCGGGACGAGCAGTACTTC

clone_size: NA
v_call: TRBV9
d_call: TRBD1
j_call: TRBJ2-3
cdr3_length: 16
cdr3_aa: CASSVSRGSPADTQYF
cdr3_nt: TGTGCCAGCAGCGTAAGCAGGGGGAGCCCCGCGGATACGCAGTATTTT

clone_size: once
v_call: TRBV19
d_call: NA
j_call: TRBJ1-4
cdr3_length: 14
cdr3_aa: CASNDRPGNEKLFF
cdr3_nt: TGTGCCAGTAACGACAGGCCGGGGAATGAAAAACTGTTTTTT

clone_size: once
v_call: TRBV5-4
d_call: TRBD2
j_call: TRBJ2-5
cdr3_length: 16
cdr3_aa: CASKEAGGLVSETQYF
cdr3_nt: TGTGCCAGCAAAGAAGCGGGGGGGCTAGTCTCAGAGACCCAGTACTTC

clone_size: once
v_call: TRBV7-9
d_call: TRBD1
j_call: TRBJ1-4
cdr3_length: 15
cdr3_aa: CASSEGGQGAEKLFF
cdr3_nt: TGTGCCAGCAGCGAAGGGGGACAGGGGGCAGAAAAACTGTTTTTT